This T cell receptor (beta chain) was sequenced in a study of neurological immune-mediated disorders. This clonotype was seen many times. A blood bank in Maryland, USA, provided the volunteers who served as healthy controls. TCRdb re-called the 5' RACE reads through MiXCR, storing one row per CDR3 protein. This sample has approximately 30,000 distinct CDR3 sequences, with roughly 6.7% found just once. Germline loops: CDR1 DFQATT, CDR2 SNEGSKA (reference sequence). The CDR3 length is 13 residues. The V end was cut by 3 bases, the J end by 7 bases, with 13 bases between. The material sequenced was PBMCs. This clonotype was sampled from a woman aged 45-60 years in good health. The V and J genes are TRBV20-1 and TRBJ2-1; a weak D match, TRBD1 (5 bases). CDR3 nucleotide sequence: TGCAGTGCTAGGCCCCCTCAGGGAAATGAGCAGTTCTTC. This translates into CSARPPQGNEQFF.